This TCR beta chain was documented in a study of blood T cell repertoires in COVID-19. Background on the study: From the United States, Italy and Spain came samples of acute and convalescent COVID-19. PBMCs, B-cell-depleted T cells, or T cells provided the cDNA or gDNA that made up the material.

Per the authors' pipeline: Estimation of nucleated cell counts was performed using reference gene primer amplification. Clones were sequenced by immunoSEQ multiplex PCR, and TCRdb holds only the in-frame ones, with some missing. For V, J and clone size, that table is used; D and trimming come from the DNA. The sample holds 170,000 or so clones, 70% to 90% seen once. V was cut by 5 bases and J by 5 bases, with 9 bases left in between. The germline V gene encodes CDR1 SQVTM and CDR2 ANQGSEA. The CDR3 totals 11 residues. Sequencing input: peripheral blood. This chain links TRBV29-1 with TRBJ1-2; D not resolved. This receptor was obtained from a man between 45 and 60 years old with active or convalescent COVID-19. The CDR3 spells CSVWGVYGYTF. The CDR3 nucleotides are TGCAGCGTTTGGGGAGTTTATGGCTACACCTTC.